This is a list of T cell receptor beta chains from one sample in a study of T cell repertoires in cytomegalovirus infection. TCRdb reprocessed the reads with MiXCR, giving one entry per CDR3 protein. The top ten clones hold over 10% of a sample with about 830,000 distinct CDR3 sequences, 30% to 35% of them seen once. For these TCRs, the target antigens are not known. Sequencing was performed on cultured CD8+ T cells from PBMCs, taken from culture after CMV antigen stimulation. These receptors came from a human donor in good health (CMV status not recorded). Some clones in this sample may be carry-over from other donors' samples. Each CDR3 is given with its conserved first and last residue.

TRBJ2-5 TRBV15 CATSTGTGEETQYF
TRBJ2-7 TRBV7-9 CASSDRLTKRSYEQYF
TRBJ2-5 TRBV12-3/TRBV12-4 CASSLGLAGGHQETQYF
TRBJ1-5 TRBV28 CASSPSDRGEQPQHF
TRBJ2-5 TRBV10-3 CAISDGQGSQETQYF
TRBJ2-3 TRBV2 CASEPPYRGPSTDTQYF
TRBJ2-2 TRBV7-9 CASSLETATTGELFF
TRBJ2-7 TRBV7-6 CASSLGRGMGEQYF
TRBJ2-7 TRBV10-3 CAISEATGGHSSEQYF
TRBJ2-6 TRBV9 CASSATGKSGANVPTF
TRBJ2-2 TRBV5-1 CASSLGLEGTGELFF
TRBJ2-3 TRBV5-4 CASSLEQPDTQYF
TRBJ1-2 TRBV25-1 CASSRQANYGYTF
TRBJ1-3 TRBV14 CASSRPGTSGNTIYF
TRBJ1-1 TRBV14 CASSQDHFGQGNTEAFF
TRBJ2-1 TRBV7-2 CASSLTGGPSNEQFF
TRBJ1-5 TRBV4-3 CASSQDSGYNQPQHF
TRBJ2-2 TRBV7-6 CASTPAGTGELFF
TRBJ2-6 TRBV7-3 CASSIFGIAGTSGANVLTF
TRBJ2-3 TRBV7-2 CASSLVRLAGGPIEGSDTQYF
TRBJ2-2 TRBV7-2 CTSSPVNMNTGELFF
TRBJ1-2 TRBV6-6 CASSYSRLADYSYTF
TRBJ2-7 TRBV29-1 CSVEDRGSSYEQYF
TRBJ1-1 TRBV10-2 CASSEDGTTGLMAEAFF
TRBJ2-2 TRBV4-1 CASSQDPGPYDGELFF
TRBJ1-5 TRBV7-6 CVSSLGGQPQHF
TRBJ2-5 TRBV5-4 CASSHDRAEETQYF
TRBJ2-5 TRBV6-5 CASSFLSGTGFYETQYF
TRBJ2-1 TRBV7-9 CASSNPGQGYHEQFF
TRBJ2-7 TRBV4-3 CASSQRQSYEQYF
TRBJ2-3 TRBV28 CASSLGLERGRDTQYF
TRBJ2-1 TRBV6-2/TRBV6-3 CASSYPLAVGVENEQFF
TRBJ2-3 TRBV27 CASSLSVGPDTQYF
TRBJ1-4 TRBV13 CASSLIGGMEATNEKLFF
TRBJ2-2 TRBV7-9 CASSPYGRDSNTGELFF
TRBJ2-1 TRBV7-2 CASSQSRSLDNEQFF
TRBJ1-2 TRBV4-1 CASSQVNLNYGYTF
TRBJ2-5 TRBV10-1 CASSELTGAEKYF
TRBJ2-3 TRBV24-1 CATSDYYRLGEDTQYF
TRBJ1-2 TRBV7-1 CASSATTANYGYTF
TRBJ2-7 TRBV10-3 CAISEDRAVYEQYF
TRBJ2-7 TRBV27 CASSLRGSGGQDEQYF
TRBJ2-7 TRBV6-6 CASTGLAEQNSYEQYF
TRBJ2-2 TRBV20-1 CSAYRDGYTGELFF